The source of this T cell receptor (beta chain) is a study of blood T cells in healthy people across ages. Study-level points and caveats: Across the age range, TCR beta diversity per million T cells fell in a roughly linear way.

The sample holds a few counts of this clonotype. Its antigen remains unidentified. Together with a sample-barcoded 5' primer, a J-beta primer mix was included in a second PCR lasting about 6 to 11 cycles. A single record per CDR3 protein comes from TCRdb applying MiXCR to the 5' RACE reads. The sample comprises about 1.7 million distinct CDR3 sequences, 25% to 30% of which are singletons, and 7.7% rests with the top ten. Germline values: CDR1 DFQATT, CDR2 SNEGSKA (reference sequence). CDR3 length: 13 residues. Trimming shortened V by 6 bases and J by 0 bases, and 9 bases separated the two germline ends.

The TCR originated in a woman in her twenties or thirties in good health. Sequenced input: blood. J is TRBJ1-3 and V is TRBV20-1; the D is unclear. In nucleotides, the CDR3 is TGCAGTGCCCGGCCCCTCTCTGGAAACACCATATATTTT. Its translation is CSARPLSGNTIYF.